This note documents a single T cell receptor (beta chain) sequence. Germline V gene data show CDR1 as SGHTA and CDR2 as FQGNSA. The CDR3 has 16 residues. Germline trimming cut 4 bases from V and 3 bases from J; bases unmatched to any gene: 7. This sample is drawn from a study of blood T cell repertoires in COVID-19. About the research overall: Acute and convalescent COVID-19 samples came from the United States, Italy and Spain.

This table comes from immunoSEQ multiplex PCR, and its TCRdb copy is limited to in-frame clones, with some not included. Found here are about 400,000 clones, 88% of them singletons; the top ten hold around 2.1%. Participant age was roughly 18 to 95 years, and participants resided in approximately 25 US areas. This receptor was taken from a woman between 40 and 50 years old with acute COVID-19. The V call is TRBV7-2, the J call TRBJ2-7; TRBD1 matches at 12 bases. Sequencing was done on a sample of PBMCs or T cells enriched from blood (not recorded which). The CDR3 reads CASSYSGQGAVYEQYF. CDR3 in DNA: TGTGCCAGCAGCTACTCGGGACAGGGGGCCGTCTACGAGCAGTACTTC.